These 17 T cell receptor beta chains originate from one sample sequenced in a study of blood T cell repertoires in COVID-19. Here immunoSEQ multiplex PCR was the method, and the copy in TCRdb shows in-frame clones only, minus some. The sample records some 140,000 clones, about 79% being singletons. Sequenced material: peripheral blood. The source is a woman aged 55-69 years with acute or convalescent COVID-19.

V gene TRBV19 combines with J gene TRBJ1-1; no clear D. V lost 3 bases and J 0 bases, leaving 14 bases between the germline ends. Per germline, CDR1 LNHDA and CDR2 SQIVND (reference sequence). The CDR3 loop spans 16 amino acids. The chain's CDR3 is CASSMPAGPMNTEAFF. In nucleotides, the CDR3 is TGTGCCAGTAGTATGCCCGCAGGCCCCATGAACACTGAAGCTTTCTTT.

The rearrangement uses TRBV27 and TRBJ1-5; tentative D call: TRBD1 (6 bases). Germline-derived CDR1 and CDR2 are MNHEY and SMNVEV (reference sequence). V shed 5 bases and J shed 1 base, with 9 bases lying between them. The CDR3 runs 14 residues. CDR3 sequence (DNA): TGTGCCAGCAGTAGCACAGGGAGCAATCAGCCCCAGCATTTT. Residues: CASSSTGSNQPQHF.

In this sample, this clone turned up once. The rearrangement joins TRBV30 to TRBJ1-1; no definite D call. The germline V gene has CDR1 GTSNPN and CDR2 SVGIG (reference sequence). V was cut by 2 bases and J by 4 bases, with 17 bases left in between. This CDR3 is 15 amino acids long. The CDR3 here is CAWSLRRREVTEAFF. CDR3 nucleotide sequence: TGTGCCTGGAGTCTCCGCCGGCGGGAGGTCACTGAAGCTTTCTTT.

The rearrangement uses TRBV4-2 and TRBJ1-2; D ambiguous. The CDR3 totals 18 residues. Trimming pared 1 base from V and 4 bases from J, leaving 22 bases between. Looked up from germline, CDR1 is LGHNA and CDR2 is YNFKEQ. Written as DNA, the CDR3 is TGTGCCAGCAGCCAAGTGGGTCGGCAGGCCCCCGCCTCCTATGGCTACACCTTC. It specifies CASSQVGRQAPASYGYTF.

This clone was observed a handful of times. The chain couples TRBV6-5 to TRBJ1-6; a weak D match, TRBD1 (6 bases). V shed 6 bases and J shed 10 bases, with 13 bases lying between them. CDR1 is MNHEY, CDR2 SVGAGI, per germline. This CDR3 is 13 amino acids long. CDR3 DNA sequence: TGTGCCAGCAGGATCAGGGGTGGCTCACCCCTCCACTTT. This translates into CASRIRGGSPLHF.

The chain combines TRBV9 with TRBJ2-2, with D possibly matching TRBD1 (5 bases). V lost 2 bases, J lost 2 bases, and 7 bases lay in between. The germline gives CDR1 SGDLS, CDR2 YYNGEE. The CDR3 loop spans 14 amino acids. The CDR3 reads CASSVDSNTGELFF. CDR3 nucleotides: TGTGCCAGCAGCGTCGACAGCAACACCGGGGAGCTGTTTTTT.

The CDR3 nucleotides read TGTGCCAGCAGCCGACAGGGGGCAGTTTCACCCCTCCACTTT. Translated: CASSRQGAVSPLHF. The V gene is TRBV13, the J gene TRBJ1-6; 10 positions agree with TRBD1. Germline V gene data show CDR1 as PRHDT and CDR2 as FYEKMQ (reference sequence). V shed 5 bases and J 9 bases; nucleotides not matched to a gene: 4. CDR3 size: 14 residues.

V gene TRBV5-1 combines with J gene TRBJ1-3, with D possibly being TRBD1 (5 bases). The germline V gene has CDR1 SGHRS and CDR2 YFSETQ. This CDR3 comprises 15 residues. The ends were cut back, 5 bases at V and 2 bases at J, with 14 bases in the middle. CDR3 in amino acids: CASSREGLPGNTIYF. CDR3 sequence (DNA): TGCGCCAGCAGTCGAGAGGGACTCCCTGGAAACACCATATATTTT.

The chain employs TRBV28 and TRBJ1-2, with D maybe TRBD1 (6 bases). CDR1 is MDHEN and CDR2 is SYDVKM in the germline V gene. The CDR3 runs to 15 residues. V dropped 1 base and J dropped 2 bases, with 11 bases sitting between them. The CDR3 region has the DNA TGTGCCAGCAGTTTATATGGGACAAACAACTATGGCTACACCTTC. Translation gives CASSLYGTNNYGYTF.

The V gene is TRBV9, the J gene TRBJ1-3, with D perhaps TRBD1 (5 bases). The V and J ends lost 2 bases and 4 bases respectively, with 13 bases between them. The CDR3 extends over 15 amino acids. Per germline, CDR1 SGDLS and CDR2 YYNGEE. CDR3 in DNA: TGTGCCAGCAGCGTCCTCTCGACAGCCGGAAACACCATATATTTT. Protein: CASSVLSTAGNTIYF.

The chain employs TRBV28 and TRBJ1-5; the D gene is possibly TRBD1 (6 bases). The V gene's germline CDR1 is MDHEN and CDR2 SYDVKM. This CDR3 has 14 residues. Deletions cut 8 bases from V and 2 bases from J, with 13 bases between. CDR3 nucleotides: TGTGCCAGCCTCAGGGGTGGGGGCAATCAGCCCCAGCATTTT. It codes for CASLRGGGNQPQHF. The full variable domain, its missing parts supplied by reference TRBV28 and TRBJ1-5, is DVKVTQSSRYLVKRTGEKVFLECVQDMDHENMFWYRQDPGLGLRLIYFSYDVKMKEKGDIPEGYSVSREKKERFSLILESASTNQTSMYLCASLRGGGNQPQHFGDGTRLSIL.

This clone has more than one count but fewer than ten. The CDR3 sequence: CAWSGGANQPQHF. The CDR3, as DNA: TGTGCCTGGAGTGGGGGAGCCAATCAGCCCCAGCATTTT. The chain is built from TRBV30 and TRBJ1-5, with D hard to call. The germline V gene encodes CDR1 GTSNPN and CDR2 SVGIG (reference sequence). This CDR3 has 13 amino acids. V shed 1 base and J shed 3 bases, with 7 bases lying between them.

The chain has TRBV18 and TRBJ1-2, with D perhaps matching TRBD1 (5 bases). Germline V gene data show CDR1 as KGHSH and CDR2 as LQKENI. With 2 bases removed from V and 5 bases from J, the gap between germline ends came to 21 bases. The CDR3 has 17 residues. The chain's CDR3 is CASSPTPGAAESYGYTF. DNA of the CDR3: TGTGCCAGCTCACCAACGCCTGGGGCAGCTGAGTCATATGGCTACACCTTC.

V usage is TRBV3-1 (or the pseudogene TRBV3-2) and J usage is TRBJ1-2; 9 nucleotides agree with TRBD1. The CDR3 spans 16 residues. J gave up 6 bases and V 0 bases, and 8 bases lay outside the gene matches. Germline loops: CDR1 LGHDT, CDR2 YNNKEL (reference sequence). The CDR3 nucleotides read TGTGCCAGCAGCCAAGATATCTCCGGGACAGGGAATGGCTACACCTTC. Translated, it gives CASSQDISGTGNGYTF.

This clone came up many times. This chain joins TRBV10-2 and TRBJ2-5, with 9 bases matching TRBD1. From germline, CDR1 is WSHSY and CDR2 SAAADI. CDR3 length equals 11 residues. V lost 8 bases, J lost 14 bases, and 9 bases stayed unmatched. This CDR3 is CASQQGALIYF. In nucleotides, the CDR3 is TGCGCCAGCCAACAGGGGGCCTTAATCTACTTC.

The chain has TRBV2 and TRBJ2-1, with TRBD1 matching over 11 bases. The CDR3 length is 17 residues. Per the germline V gene, CDR1 is SNHLY and CDR2 is FYNNEI. J lost 7 bases, V lost 4 bases, and 12 bases had no gene match. CDR3 sequence reads: CASSGGPGTGGENEQFF. The CDR3 coding sequence is TGTGCCAGCAGTGGGGGGCCCGGGACAGGGGGTGAGAATGAGCAGTTCTTC.

V is TRBV5-4 and J is TRBJ1-1, with D perhaps matching TRBD1 (6 bases). V lost 4 bases, J lost 2 bases, and 12 bases lay in between. Germline loops: CDR1 SGHNT, CDR2 YYREEE (reference sequence). This CDR3 contains 14 residues. The CDR3 loop reads CASSTGQINTEAFF. The CDR3 nucleotides read TGTGCCAGCAGCACCGGACAGATAAACACTGAAGCTTTCTTT.